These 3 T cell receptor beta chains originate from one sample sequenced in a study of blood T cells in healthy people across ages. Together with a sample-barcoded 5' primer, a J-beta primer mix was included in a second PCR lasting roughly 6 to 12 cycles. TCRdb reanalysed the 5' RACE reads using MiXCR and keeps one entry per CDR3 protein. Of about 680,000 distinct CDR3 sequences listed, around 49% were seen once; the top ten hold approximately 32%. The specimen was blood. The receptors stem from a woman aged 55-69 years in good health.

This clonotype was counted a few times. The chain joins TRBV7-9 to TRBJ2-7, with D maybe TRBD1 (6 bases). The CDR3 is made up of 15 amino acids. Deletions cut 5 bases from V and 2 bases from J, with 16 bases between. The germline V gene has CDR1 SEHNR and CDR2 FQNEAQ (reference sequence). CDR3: CASSTRQVGAYEQYF. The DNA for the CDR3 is TGTGCCAGCAGCACCCGACAGGTTGGGGCCTACGAGCAGTACTTC.

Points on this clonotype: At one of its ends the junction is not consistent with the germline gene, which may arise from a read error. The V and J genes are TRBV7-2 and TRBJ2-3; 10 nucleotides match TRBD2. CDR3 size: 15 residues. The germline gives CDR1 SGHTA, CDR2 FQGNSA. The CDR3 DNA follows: TGTGCCAGCGGCTTAATGCGACTAGCGGGAGATACGCAGTATTTT. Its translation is CASGLMRLAGDTQYF.

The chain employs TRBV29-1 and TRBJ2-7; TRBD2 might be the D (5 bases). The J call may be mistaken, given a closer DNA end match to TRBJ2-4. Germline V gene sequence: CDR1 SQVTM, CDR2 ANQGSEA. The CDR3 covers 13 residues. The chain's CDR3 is CSGLLVAKNIQYF. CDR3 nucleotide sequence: TGCAGCGGATTACTAGTAGCCAAAAACATTCAGTACTTC.